This T cell receptor (beta chain) was recovered during a study of T cell changes during pregnancy in multiple sclerosis. This clone has only a few counts. The ends were cut back, 7 bases at V and 6 bases at J, with 13 bases in the middle. This CDR3 has 14 residues. Germline lookup yields CDR1 SGHVS and CDR2 FQNEAQ. Using immunoSEQ multiplex PCR, the repertoire was profiled, and TCRdb retains in-frame clones only, with some absent. The sample shows around 81,000 clones, just under 95% of them seen only once. The chain has TRBV7-8 and TRBJ1-6; D remains unclear. Source: peripheral blood, taken after pregnancy. This receptor was taken from a female donor in good health, enrolled as a control in a pregnancy study. This CDR3 is CASTHPGINSPLHF. The CDR3 DNA follows: TGTGCCAGCACCCATCCCGGGATTAATTCACCCCTCCACTTT.